The rows below give T cell receptor beta chains drawn from one sample of a study of graft-versus-host responses after intestinal transplantation. These receptors have no known antigen. Clones were read by immunoSEQ multiplex PCR, and TCRdb kept only the in-frame ones, dropping some. This sample has tens of thousands of clones, with about nine tenths found just once. This sample comprised unstimulated CD4+ T cells sorted from spleen or lymph node cells, obtained before intestinal transplant. The receptors were gathered from a human donor who received an intestinal transplant. CDR3s include the opening cysteine and the closing phenylalanine or tryptophan. Each record gives: clone size, J gene, V gene, D gene, CDR3 DNA, CDR3 protein. D genes are given only for firm matches. Not every row has a clone size; where given, it reads once, few, many or a size class.

-	TRBJ1-3	TRBV7-9	-	TGTGCCAGCGGCCCATTGGCAGCTGGAAACACCATATATTTT	CASGPLAAGNTIYF
-	TRBJ1-1	TRBV18	TRBD1	TGTGCCAGCTCACCAATCCAGGGGGCCACTGAAGCTTTCTTT	CASSPIQGATEAFF
-	TRBJ2-7	TRBV10-1	TRBD1	TGCGCCAGCAGTGTGGGGACAGTATCCTACGAGCAGTACTTC	CASSVGTVSYEQYF
-	TRBJ1-1	TRBV7-8	-	TGTGCCAGCAGCTTACGGCGGGTCATGGGATACACTGAAGCTTTCTTT	CASSLRRVMGYTEAFF
once	TRBJ2-1	TRBV27	-	TGTGCCAGCAGTTTATTTGGAGATGAGCAGTTCTTC	CASSLFGDEQFF
-	TRBJ1-1	TRBV6-1	TRBD1	TGTGCCAGCACGGACAGGGGCAGGGGGAACACTGAAGCTTTCTTT	CASTDRGRGNTEAFF
-	TRBJ2-5	TRBV5-6	TRBD2	TGTGCCAGCAGGATAGCGGGGGGGGGAGAGACCCAGTACTTC	CASRIAGGGETQYF
-	TRBJ2-5	TRBV19	TRBD2	TGTGCCAGTAGTACTGGGGAGCGGGGGGGCCTGGAGACCCAGTACTTC	CASSTGERGGLETQYF
-	TRBJ1-1	TRBV5-1	TRBD1	TGCGCCAGCAGTTACGGACAGGGGCACACTGAAGCTTTCTTT	CASSYGQGHTEAFF
-	TRBJ2-1	TRBV18	-	TGTGCCAGCTCACCAGGGGCTAACAATGAGCAGTTCTTC	CASSPGANNEQFF
-	TRBJ2-7	TRBV5-1	-	TGCGCCAGCGGATCCCTTGACAGCTCCCGCCAGTACTTC	CASGSLDSSRQYF
-	TRBJ1-4	TRBV6-5	TRBD1	TGTGCCAGCAGCCAGACAGGGTCTAATGAAAAACTGTTTTTT	CASSQTGSNEKLFF
-	TRBJ2-3	TRBV7-2	TRBD1	TGTGCCAGCAGCCTGACAGGGGCAGATACGCAGTATTTT	CASSLTGADTQYF
-	TRBJ1-2	TRBV10-2	TRBD1	TGCGCCAGCAGTGAGTCGGGCCAGGGGGGTGGCTACACCTTC	CASSESGQGGGYTF
-	TRBJ1-3	TRBV7-9	-	TGTGCCAGCACAAGCACCTCTGGAAACACCATATATTTT	CASTSTSGNTIYF
-	TRBJ1-2	TRBV29-1	-	TGCAGCGTTGAAGATGGAACGGGGGGAGGCTATGGCTACACCTTC	CSVEDGTGGGYGYTF
-	TRBJ1-6	TRBV6-5	-	TGTGCCAGCAGCTGGGGAGGTTCACCCCTCCACTTT	CASSWGGSPLHF
-	TRBJ2-1	TRBV7-3	-	TGTGCCAGCAGCTTAGGTTACTCCCAATACAATGAGCAGTTCTTC	CASSLGYSQYNEQFF
-	TRBJ2-1	TRBV6-5	TRBD2	TGTGCCAGCAGACCACTAGCGGGGGGGCAGCATGAGCAGTTCTTC	CASRPLAGGQHEQFF
-	TRBJ1-1	TRBV13	-	TGTGCCAGCAGCTTAAGATGGCGAGGGAAGGACACTGAAGCTTTCTTT	CASSLRWRGKDTEAFF
-	TRBJ1-1	TRBV29-1	TRBD1	TGCAGCGGGGGACAGGGAATGAACACTGAAGCTTTCTTT	CSGGQGMNTEAFF
-	TRBJ1-6	TRBV6-1	-	TGTGCCAGCAGGAGCTCCTATAATTCACCCCTCCACTTT	CASRSSYNSPLHF
-	TRBJ2-7	TRBV5-1	TRBD2	TGCGCCAGCAGCTTGGCTATCTCTAGCGGGGGCTACGAGCAGTACTTC	CASSLAISSGGYEQYF
few	TRBJ2-3	TRBV6-5	-	TGTGCCAGCAGTTACTCGAGGTCCGGATCGCAGTATTTT	CASSYSRSGSQYF
-	TRBJ2-2	TRBV5-5	TRBD2	TGTGCCAGCAGCGGGGGGGGGAACACCGGGGAGCTGTTTTTT	CASSGGGNTGELFF
-	TRBJ2-7	TRBV6-1	-	TGTGCCAGCAGTGAAGGCTTCTTAGTAGCCTACGAGCAGTACTTC	CASSEGFLVAYEQYF
-	TRBJ2-5	TRBV7-7	TRBD1	TGTGCTAGCAGTCCTACTAGGGGGCAGGAGACCCAGTACTTC	CASSPTRGQETQYF
-	TRBJ2-7	TRBV27	TRBD1	TGTGCCAGCAGTACAACCGGGACAGGGACCTACGAGCAGTACTTC	CASSTTGTGTYEQYF
-	TRBJ2-6	TRBV7-6	-	TGTGCCAGCAGCCGTACGGTGGCAGGGGCCACACCCTCTGGGGCCAACGTCCTGACTTTC	CASSRTVAGATPSGANVLTF
-	TRBJ1-5	TRBV6-1	-	TGTGCCAGCAGTGAACTTAGCAATCAGCCCCAGCATTTT	CASSELSNQPQHF
-	TRBJ1-2	TRBV5-1	TRBD1	TGCGCCAGCAGCCAGGGACAGGCCCCTGGCTACACCTTC	CASSQGQAPGYTF
-	TRBJ2-7	TRBV5-6	-	TGTGCCAGCAGCTCGACTTATACCTACGAGCAGTACTTC	CASSSTYTYEQYF
-	TRBJ1-1	TRBV4-1	-	TGCGCCAGCAGCCAAGATCGGGGAACTGAAGCTTTCTTT	CASSQDRGTEAFF
-	TRBJ1-1	TRBV7-3	TRBD1	TGTGCCAGCAGCTTATTACCGAGACAGGGGGCTCTGAACACTGAAGCTTTCTTT	CASSLLPRQGALNTEAFF
-	TRBJ2-6	TRBV27	-	TGTGCCACCTCCGGGACACGACCCTCTGGGGCCAACGTCCTGACTTTC	CATSGTRPSGANVLTF
-	TRBJ2-5	TRBV11-2	-	TGTGCCAGCAGCTCCCGTGGCTTTAACCAAGAGACCCAGTACTTC	CASSSRGFNQETQYF
-	TRBJ1-3	TRBV19	-	TGTGCCAGTAGTATAAGAACACCCGGAAACACCATATATTTT	CASSIRTPGNTIYF
-	TRBJ1-3	TRBV6-1	-	TGTGCCAGCAGTGAAGGGCTAGGGAGCTCTGGAAACACCATATATTTT	CASSEGLGSSGNTIYF
-	TRBJ1-1	TRBV5-4	-	TGTGCCAGCAGCGGCGGGGGCCTGGGAGCTTTCTTT	CASSGGGLGAFF
-	TRBJ2-5	TRBV9	-	TGTGCCAGCAGCGTAGAGAGGCGGGGTTCAGAGACCCAGTACTTC	CASSVERRGSETQYF
-	TRBJ2-5	TRBV5-1	TRBD2	TGCGCCAGCAGCACGGGGGGGCCCGAGACCCAGTACTTC	CASSTGGPETQYF
once	TRBJ1-2	TRBV7-2	-	TGTGCCAGCAGCTGGTCCCCGCTCACGGGGGTAGTCTATGGCTACACCTTC	CASSWSPLTGVVYGYTF
-	TRBJ1-3	TRBV9	-	TGTGCCAGCAGCCAGGACACCACTCGCTCTGGAAACACCATATATTTT	CASSQDTTRSGNTIYF
-	TRBJ2-7	TRBV11-1	-	TGTGCCAGCAGCACGGACAGCTACGAGCAGTACTTC	CASSTDSYEQYF